The 30 T cell receptor beta chains in this list originate from one sample, sequenced in a study of T cell responses to AZD1222 COVID-19 vaccine. Libraries were prepared by immunoSEQ multiplex PCR; TCRdb keeps only in-frame clonotypes and omits some of them. The sample lists roughly 190,000 clones, approximately 91% seen once, with over 0.85% in the top ten. The sequencing here drew on peripheral blood, taken on day 0 of AZD1222 vaccination. The receptors stem from an adult in good health.

J is TRBJ1-3 and V is TRBV6-1; the D gene is possibly TRBD1 (5 bases). The CDR3 is made up of 18 amino acids. CDR1 is MNHNS, CDR2 SASEGT, per germline. V lost 2 bases to trimming and J lost 0 bases, with 17 bases between them. CDR3 bases: TGTGCCAGCAGTGAAAGGGTAGGGGTCTTGGGCTCTGGAAACACCATATATTTT. Its translation: CASSERVGVLGSGNTIYF.

This clone came up a few times. J is TRBJ2-1 and V is TRBV6-2 or TRBV6-3, with 8 positions matching TRBD2. Germline CDR1 is MNHEY and CDR2 is SVGEGT. The V gene end was trimmed by 4 bases and the J gene end by 2 bases; junction bases not matched to a gene: 10. CDR3 length equals 17 residues. CDR3 sequence (DNA): TGTGCCAGCAGTTGGGCGCAGCGAGCGGGGGCCTACAATGAGCAGTTCTTC. Translation gives CASSWAQRAGAYNEQFF.

The chain employs TRBV2 and TRBJ1-2; D may be TRBD1 (6 bases). This CDR3 has 14 residues. Per germline, CDR1 SNHLY and CDR2 FYNNEI. With 0 bases removed from V and 12 bases from J, the gap between germline ends came to 17 bases. CDR3 nucleotides: TGTGCCAGCAGTGAAGCTGGCAGGGGAGCACGCAACACCTTC. Translating it yields CASSEAGRGARNTF.

The chain is built from TRBV2 and TRBJ2-4, with 10 positions matching TRBD2. The CDR3 has 19 amino acids. Germline CDR1 and CDR2: SNHLY and FYNNEI. V was pared by 5 bases and J by 3 bases, with 16 bases of the junction left unmatched. CDR3 region: CASSFSPRAGGLDKNIQYF. CDR3 sequence (DNA): TGTGCCAGCAGTTTTTCTCCGCGAGCGGGGGGGCTTGACAAAAACATTCAGTACTTC.

The rearrangement uses TRBV12-3 or TRBV12-4 and TRBJ2-1, with a possible D match to TRBD1 (6 bases). This CDR3 is 13 amino acids long. V shed 4 bases and J shed 6 bases, with 10 bases lying between them. The DNA of the CDR3 is TGTGCCAGCAGTTCACAGGGTACCAATGAGCAGTTCTTC. It yields the protein CASSSQGTNEQFF.

V gene TRBV19 combines with J gene TRBJ2-3; TRBD2 agrees at 7 bases. V lost 7 bases, J lost 0 bases, and 7 bases stayed unmatched. Germline V gene sequence: CDR1 LNHDA, CDR2 SQIVND (reference sequence). The CDR3 loop spans 15 amino acids. CDR3 DNA sequence: TGTGCCAGTAAGGAGCGGGGAGCCAGCACAGATACGCAGTATTTT. It translates to CASKERGASTDTQYF.

The V gene is TRBV2, the J gene TRBJ2-3, with D hard to call. Per the germline V gene, CDR1 is SNHLY and CDR2 is FYNNEI. The CDR3 extends over 12 amino acids. The V and J ends lost 3 bases and 12 bases respectively, with 13 bases between them. CDR3 coding DNA: TGTGCCAGCAGTGATAGGCCAATGATACAGTATTTT. Protein sequence: CASSDRPMIQYF.

This chain joins TRBV6-1 and TRBJ1-5; no clear D. CDR3 length equals 16 residues. The V end was cut by 2 bases, the J end by 5 bases, with 16 bases between. Germline CDR1 is MNHNS and CDR2 is SASEGT. The CDR3 DNA reads TGTGCCAGCAGTGAAATGGTCGCCGGCGCGCATCAGCCCCAGCATTTT. Its protein is CASSEMVAGAHQPQHF.

The genes are TRBV28 and TRBJ2-2, with 7 bases lining up with TRBD1. Looked up from germline, CDR1 is MDHEN and CDR2 is SYDVKM. The junction had 4 bases not matched to a gene; V was cut back by 6 bases and J by 0 bases. This CDR3 region has 15 residues. CDR3 DNA: TGTGCCAGCAGCCTGGGACAGACGAACACCGGGGAGCTGTTTTTT. Translation gives CASSLGQTNTGELFF.

The rearrangement joins TRBV7-3 to TRBJ2-3; 7 bases agree with TRBD2. The CDR3 covers 15 residues. CDR1 SGHTA and CDR2 FQGTGA come from the germline V gene. The ends lost 2 bases at V and 4 bases at J; junction bases unmatched: 6. The CDR3: CASSLVGGGPDTQYF. CDR3 DNA: TGTGCCAGCAGCTTAGTGGGGGGAGGGCCAGATACGCAGTATTTT.

A single count supports this clone. The chain links TRBV7-9 to TRBJ2-6; the match to TRBD1 covers 11 bases. From germline, CDR1 is SEHNR and CDR2 FQNEAQ (reference sequence). This CDR3 comprises 16 residues. V lost 11 bases and J lost 0; bases outside the gene matches: 6. The CDR3 nucleotides read TGTGCCGCTGGACAGGGGGCGTTCTCTGGGGCCAACGTCCTGACTTTC. Translated, it gives CAAGQGAFSGANVLTF.

V usage is TRBV6-5 and J usage is TRBJ1-3, with a weak D call TRBD1 (5 bases). The CDR3 length is 16 residues. The germline gives CDR1 MNHEY, CDR2 SVGAGI. Between the trimmed V and J ends, which lost 0 bases and 0 bases, there was a span of 9 bases. CDR3 in DNA: TGTGCCAGCAGTTACTCGCGCGGGGGCTCTGGAAACACCATATATTTT. The encoded protein is CASSYSRGGSGNTIYF.

The V gene is TRBV6-4, the J gene TRBJ1-6; TRBD1 aligns across 9 bases. This CDR3 contains 14 residues. V lost 2 bases to trimming and J lost 7 bases; unmatched junction nucleotides: 0. Germline V gene sequence: CDR1 MRHNA, CDR2 SNTAGT. CDR3 sequence (DNA): TGTGCCAGCAGTGACGGACAGGGGAATTCACCCCTCCACTTT. It yields the protein CASSDGQGNSPLHF.

The J gene is TRBJ1-2, the V gene TRBV13; D might be TRBD1 (6 bases). V dropped 11 bases and J dropped 2 bases, with 21 bases sitting between them. Germline V gives CDR1 PRHDT, CDR2 FYEKMQ (reference sequence). CDR3 length: 15 residues. The CDR3 bases are TGTGCCGTGCGGGACAACGTTTATTCGAACTATGGCTACACCTTC. It yields the protein CAVRDNVYSNYGYTF.

The chain is built from TRBV19 and TRBJ2-1; 7 bases match TRBD1. V lost 3 bases, J lost 9 bases, and 11 bases stayed unmatched. The germline CDR1 and CDR2 sequences are LNHDA and SQIVND (reference sequence). The CDR3 runs 15 residues. The CDR3 reads CASSIFSGGPGEQFF. The DNA for the CDR3 is TGTGCCAGTAGTATTTTTTCAGGGGGTCCGGGTGAGCAGTTCTTC.

CDR3 bases: TGTGCCAGCAGCACCACGGCCGACAGGGTGGACACCGGGGAGCTGTTTTTT. Protein sequence: CASSTTADRVDTGELFF. V gene TRBV2 combines with J gene TRBJ2-2, with 7 bases aligning to TRBD1. The J segment lost 3 bases and the V segment lost 6 bases, leaving 13 bases of the junction unmatched. Germline V gene data show CDR1 as SNHLY and CDR2 as FYNNEI. This CDR3 has 17 amino acids.

The gene calls are TRBV6-6 and TRBJ1-2; D not resolved. With 8 bases removed from V and 1 base from J, the gap between germline ends came to 11 bases. Germline values: CDR1 MNHNY, CDR2 SVGAGI (reference sequence). The length of the CDR3 is 13 residues. The CDR3 nucleotides read TGTGCCAGCTCGTCGGGGAATAACTATGGCTACACCTTC. Residues: CASSSGNNYGYTF.

In its sample, this clone was seen once. The chain has TRBV7-8 and TRBJ2-1; 11 nucleotides align to TRBD2. The germline V gene encodes CDR1 SGHVS and CDR2 FQNEAQ. The V and J ends lost 8 bases and 1 base, in that order; junction bases with no gene match: 7. The CDR3 is made up of 16 amino acids. The DNA for the CDR3 is TGTGCCAGCGCACATAGCGGGAGGGGTTCCTACAATGAGCAGTTCTTC. This gives the protein CASAHSGRGSYNEQFF.

V usage is TRBV27 and J usage is TRBJ2-7; perhaps D is TRBD1 or TRBD2 (6 bases each). Per germline, CDR1 MNHEY and CDR2 SMNVEV (reference sequence). V lost 9 bases and J lost 6, with 21 bases in between. The CDR3 has 14 amino acids. The CDR3 DNA is TGTGCCAGTAGCCTATGGGGGGCGTCGGGCGAGCAGTACTTC. Translation gives CASSLWGASGEQYF.

J is TRBJ2-4 and V is TRBV7-9, with TRBD1 matching over 7 bases. CDR3 length: 17 amino acids. CDR1 is SEHNR and CDR2 is FQNEAQ in the germline V gene (reference sequence). V lost 4 bases, J lost 0 bases, and 9 bases stayed unmatched. The DNA of the CDR3 is TGTGCCAGCAGCTCTGAAGGACAGGACTTAGCCAAAAACATTCAGTACTTC. Its protein product is CASSSEGQDLAKNIQYF.

V and J are TRBV7-9 and TRBJ2-1; 14 nucleotides align to TRBD2. The germline gives CDR1 SEHNR, CDR2 FQNEAQ (reference sequence). The J segment lost 8 bases and the V segment lost 5 bases, leaving 11 bases of the junction unmatched. This CDR3 contains 17 residues. CDR3 bases: TGTGCCAGCAGCCCCCGCCCGGGACTAGCGGGAGTAGATGAGCAGTTCTTC. Protein product: CASSPRPGLAGVDEQFF.

The V and J genes are TRBV5-1 and TRBJ2-1; D remains ambiguous. Germline-derived CDR1 and CDR2 are SGHRS and YFSETQ. Trimming pared 1 base from V and 5 bases from J, leaving 7 bases between. The CDR3 loop spans 13 amino acids. The CDR3 is CASSLRRNNEQFF. DNA of the CDR3: TGCGCCAGCAGCTTGAGGAGAAACAATGAGCAGTTCTTC.

The gene calls are TRBV5-1 and TRBJ2-3; the match to TRBD2 covers 13 bases. Looked up from germline, CDR1 is SGHRS and CDR2 is YFSETQ. The trim removed 4 bases at V and 4 bases at J, leaving 6 bases unmatched. The CDR3 has 16 residues. The CDR3 DNA is TGCGCCAGCAGCCAGGGACTAGCGGGATTGGCAGATACGCAGTATTTT. It specifies CASSQGLAGLADTQYF.

This rearrangement joins TRBV28 to TRBJ1-4; no clear D. V was shortened by 6 bases and J by 0 bases, with 8 bases between the two germline ends. Germline V gives CDR1 MDHEN, CDR2 SYDVKM. This CDR3 is built from 14 residues. CDR3 region: CASRPGSTNEKLFF. CDR3 bases: TGTGCCAGCAGGCCGGGGTCAACTAATGAAAAACTGTTTTTT.

The V and J genes are TRBV10-3 and TRBJ2-7, with D unclear. The germline CDR1 and CDR2 sequences are ENHRY and SYGVKD. V lost 2 bases, J lost 0 bases, and 2 bases lay in between. This CDR3 region has 12 residues. This CDR3 reads CAISETSYEQYF. As DNA, the CDR3 is TGTGCCATCAGTGAGACCTCCTACGAGCAGTACTTC.

This chain links TRBV14 with TRBJ2-7, with 11 bases fitting TRBD2. This CDR3 has 14 residues. Germline-derived CDR1 and CDR2 are SGHDN and FVKESK. V was clipped by 1 base and J by 4 bases; unmatched bases: 0. The CDR3 here is CASSQGTSGYEQYF. Here the CDR3 DNA reads TGTGCCAGCAGCCAAGGGACTAGCGGGTACGAGCAGTACTTC.

This clone was detected once. Here the CDR3 reads CASSLGPASISKNIQYF. CDR3 sequence (DNA): TGTGCCAGCAGCTTAGGGCCGGCTAGCATTTCCAAAAACATTCAGTACTTC. The V gene is TRBV7-2, the J gene TRBJ2-4; D possibly corresponds to TRBD2 (5 bases). CDR1 and CDR2 (germline): SGHTA, FQGNSA. V lost 1 base to trimming and J lost 2 bases, with 15 bases between them. This CDR3 is 17 amino acids long.

This rearrangement joins TRBV7-8 to TRBJ2-7; 11 nucleotides agree with TRBD1. The junction had 5 bases not matched to a gene; V was cut back by 0 bases and J by 4 bases. The V gene's germline CDR1 is SGHVS and CDR2 FQNEAQ. This CDR3 comprises 16 residues. The CDR3 DNA is TGTGCCAGCAGCTTAGCGGGACAGGGGGGATGGTACGAGCAGTACTTC. This codes for CASSLAGQGGWYEQYF.

V and J are TRBV5-1 and TRBJ2-7; no definite D call. This CDR3 spans 14 amino acids. Trimming left V 0 bases short and J 0 bases short, with 7 bases between. Germline V gene lookup returns CDR1 SGHRS and CDR2 YFSETQ. The CDR3 sequence: CASSLARASYEQYF. The CDR3 DNA follows: TGCGCCAGCAGCTTGGCCCGGGCCTCCTACGAGCAGTACTTC.

The V call is TRBV11-1, the J call TRBJ1-1; D is ambiguous. CDR1 and CDR2 from the germline V gene are SGHAT and FQDESV (reference sequence). The CDR3 runs to 14 residues. V lost 5 bases, J lost 1 base, and 11 bases lay in between. This CDR3 reads CASSPTLTNTEAFF. DNA of the CDR3: TGTGCCAGCAGCCCTACTTTGACGAACACTGAAGCTTTCTTT.